The 17 T cell receptor beta chains below come from one sample, sequenced in a study of shared clonotypes between healthy human individuals. Generated by immunoSEQ multiplex PCR, the TCRdb table keeps only in-frame clones and is missing some. Of 2,500,000 or so clones in the sample, approximately 90% were seen once. Input material: naive CD4+ T cells from PBMCs. Subset in this sample: CD45RA+ positively selected. The receptors were sampled from a man younger than 35 in good health. Some clones in this sample may be carry-over from other donors' samples.

This sequence joins TRBV7-2 and TRBJ2-7; D could derive from TRBD1 or TRBD2 (5 bases each). CDR3 size: 13 residues. The germline gives CDR1 SGHTA, CDR2 FQGNSA. With 5 bases removed from V and 6 bases from J, the gap between germline ends came to 14 bases. The CDR3 nucleotides are TGTGCCAGCAGCCCCGCCGGGGCAGGCGAGCAGTACTTC. It translates to CASSPAGAGEQYF.

V gene TRBV7-3 combines with J gene TRBJ2-1; 7 bases line up with TRBD1. CDR1 and CDR2 from the germline V gene are SGHTA and FQGTGA. This CDR3 has 14 amino acids. Trimming removed 1 base from V and 5 bases from J; junction bases left unmatched: 2. CDR3 sequence reads: CASSLMTGNNEQFF. The CDR3 coding sequence is TGTGCCAGCAGCTTAATGACAGGGAACAATGAGCAGTTCTTC.

The rearrangement uses TRBV7-9 and TRBJ1-2; D unclear. The V end was cut by 3 bases, the J end by 3 bases, with 14 bases between. Germline V CDR1 and CDR2: SEHNR, FQNEAQ (reference sequence). The CDR3 runs 15 residues. The CDR3 bases are TGTGCCAGCAGCTTCAGTTTGGGCGCCGACTATGGCTACACCTTC. This translates into CASSFSLGADYGYTF. The entire variable domain, with the rest obtained from reference TRBV7-9 and TRBJ1-2, is as follows: DTGVSQNPRHKITKRGQNVTFRCDPISEHNRLYWYRQTLGQGPEFLTYFQNEAQLEKSRLLSDRFSAERPKGSFSTLEIQRTEQGDSAMYLCASSFSLGADYGYTFGSGTRLTVV.

The chain employs TRBV5-1 and TRBJ2-7, with TRBD2 identical over 15 bases. This CDR3 is built from 17 residues. J gave up 4 bases and V 4 bases, and 9 bases lay outside the gene matches. Germline V lookup: CDR1 SGHRS, CDR2 YFSETQ. The CDR3 bases are TGCGCCAGCAGCCCAAGGGGGACTAGCGGGAGGAAATACGAGCAGTACTTC. It codes for CASSPRGTSGRKYEQYF.

V usage is TRBV9 and J usage is TRBJ2-7; D is unresolved. Trimming took 0 bases from V and 1 from J, leaving 14 bases between them. This CDR3 spans 16 amino acids. Germline CDR1 is SGDLS and CDR2 is YYNGEE. The CDR3: CASSVGARASSYEQYF. The CDR3 nucleotides read TGTGCCAGCAGCGTAGGGGCCCGCGCCTCTTCCTACGAGCAGTACTTC.

Comments on this clone: The same CDR3 can be traced to other DNA sequences in this sample. V usage is TRBV6-5 and J usage is TRBJ2-7, with a weak D call TRBD1 (5 bases). This CDR3 contains 11 residues. Germline-derived CDR1 and CDR2 are MNHEY and SVGAGI. V was trimmed by 5 bases and J by 3 bases, leaving 5 bases between them. CDR3 sequence (DNA): TGTGCCAGCAGTGACAGCTACGAGCAGTACTTC. This codes for CASSDSYEQYF.

The chain joins TRBV28 to TRBJ2-7; D is undetermined. The CDR3 loop spans 13 amino acids. V lost 8 bases and J lost 1, with 12 bases in between. Germline loops: CDR1 MDHEN, CDR2 SYDVKM. DNA of the CDR3: TGTGCCAGCGCCCGGGTCCAATCCTACGAGCAGTACTTC. It codes for CASARVQSYEQYF. Filled out from reference TRBV28 and TRBJ2-7, the complete variable domain reads DVKVTQSSRYLVKRTGEKVFLECVQDMDHENMFWYRQDPGLGLRLIYFSYDVKMKEKGDIPEGYSVSREKKERFSLILESASTNQTSMYLCASARVQSYEQYFGPGTRLTVT.

With respect to this clone: At one end the junction does not follow the germline gene, possibly because of a read error. This chain joins TRBV10-3 and TRBJ2-5, with D maybe TRBD2 (5 bases). In germline, CDR1 is ENHRY, CDR2 SYGVKD. The CDR3 has 14 amino acids. In nucleotides, the CDR3 is TGTGCCACCAGTGAACTTAGCGAAGGAGAGACCCAGTACTTC. It encodes CATSELSEGETQYF.

The chain combines TRBV7-9 with TRBJ1-3; 10 bases map to TRBD1. Germline V gives CDR1 SEHNR, CDR2 FQNEAQ (reference sequence). There are 16 residues in the CDR3. J was trimmed by 5 bases and V by 3 bases; bases with no gene match: 7. DNA of the CDR3: TGTGCCAGCAGCTTCGACAGGGGGCGAGCCCGAAACACCATATATTTT. The encoded protein is CASSFDRGRARNTIYF.

Worth noting for this clone: This CDR3 is also generated by other DNA sequences in the sample. The chain is built from TRBV7-9 and TRBJ1-2; D may be TRBD1 (5 bases). The V gene lost 0 bases and the J gene lost 7 bases, with 9 bases spanning the gap. CDR1 SEHNR and CDR2 FQNEAQ come from the germline V gene (reference sequence). The CDR3 spans 13 residues. CDR3: CASSLASRVGYTF. The CDR3 coding sequence is TGTGCCAGCAGCTTAGCTAGCAGGGTTGGCTACACCTTC.

The chain recombines TRBV30 with TRBJ1-3, with D tentatively TRBD1 (5 bases). Germline CDR1 reads GTSNPN; CDR2 reads SVGIG (reference sequence). The germline V and J ends were trimmed by 0 bases and 2 bases, with 11 bases remaining between them. The CDR3 runs to 15 residues. The CDR3 DNA reads as TGTGCCTGGAGTGTAAGCGCAGGGCCTGGAAACACCATATATTTT. This encodes CAWSVSAGPGNTIYF. Filled out from reference TRBV30 and TRBJ1-3, the complete variable domain reads SQTIHQWPATLVQPVGSPLSLECTVEGTSNPNLYWYRQAAGRGLQLLFYSVGIGQISSEVPQNLSASRPQDRQFILSSKKLLLSDSGFYLCAWSVSAGPGNTIYFGEGSWLTVV.

The chain uses TRBV18 and TRBJ1-5, with D unclear. V was shortened by 4 bases and J by 5 bases, with 12 bases between the two germline ends. The CDR3 length is 14 residues. From germline, CDR1 is KGHSH and CDR2 LQKENI. CDR3: CASSLTVGDQPQHF. The DNA for the CDR3 is TGTGCCAGCTCACTGACGGTTGGGGATCAGCCCCAGCATTTT. Full variable domain (remainder filled in from reference TRBV18 and TRBJ1-5): NAGVMQNPRHLVRRRGQEARLRCSPMKGHSHVYWYRQLPEEGLKFMVYLQKENIIDESGMPKERFSAEFPKEGPSILRIQQVVRGDSAAYFCASSLTVGDQPQHFGDGTRLSIL.

J is TRBJ2-2 and V is TRBV27, with D possibly matching TRBD1 (6 bases). Trimming stripped 3 bases from V and 4 bases from J, with 9 bases between. The CDR3 is 14 residues long. Germline CDR1 is MNHEY and CDR2 is SMNVEV (reference sequence). This CDR3 is CASSFGRGTGELFF. CDR3 DNA sequence: TGTGCCAGCAGTTTTGGCAGGGGCACCGGGGAGCTGTTTTTT.

V and J are TRBV6-5 and TRBJ2-7; either TRBD1 or TRBD2 may fit D (5 bases each). CDR1 is MNHEY and CDR2 is SVGAGI in the germline V gene. This CDR3 contains 14 residues. Trimming shortened V by 5 bases and J by 2 bases, and 13 bases separated the two germline ends. The CDR3 coding sequence is TGTGCCAGCAGTCAACCGGGACGAGCCTACGAGCAGTACTTC. This sequence encodes CASSQPGRAYEQYF.

The genes are TRBV28 and TRBJ1-1; maybe TRBD1 (5 bases). This CDR3 spans 15 amino acids. The V and J ends lost 3 bases and 0 bases respectively, with 11 bases between them. CDR1 MDHEN and CDR2 SYDVKM come from the germline V gene. CDR3 DNA: TGTGCCAGCAGTTTGGCGACAGTACTGAACACTGAAGCTTTCTTT. Protein sequence: CASSLATVLNTEAFF.

The chain links TRBV6-1 to TRBJ2-7; 13 nucleotides align to TRBD2. CDR1 is MNHNS and CDR2 is SASEGT in the germline V gene. This CDR3 has 16 residues. The junction had 8 bases not matched to a gene; V was cut back by 4 bases and J by 5 bases. The CDR3 DNA sequence: TGTGCCAGCAGTGTTCGACTAGCGGGAGGAGGGGACGAGCAGTACTTC. Protein sequence: CASSVRLAGGGDEQYF.

With respect to this clone: Within the sample, other DNA sequences also encode this same CDR3. The chain has TRBV5-1 and TRBJ2-7; perhaps D is TRBD1 or TRBD2 (5 bases each). This CDR3 is built from 13 residues. The V end was cut by 3 bases, the J end by 3 bases, with 10 bases between. The V gene's germline CDR1 is SGHRS and CDR2 YFSETQ. The chain's CDR3 is CASSSTGGYEQYF. DNA of the CDR3: TGCGCCAGCAGCTCCACTGGGGGCTACGAGCAGTACTTC.